In this sample, the clone carrying this T cell receptor (beta chain) turned up many times. What it binds is unknown. The data stem from a study of CD8 T cells in ankylosing spondylitis. Germline lookup yields CDR1 MNHEY and CDR2 SVGEGT. CDR3 length: 14 amino acids. V was shortened by 5 bases and J by 8 bases, with 18 bases between the two germline ends. Study-wide points: Significant enrichment of disease-linked clones was reported in matched ankylosing spondylitis synovial fluid. In ankylosing spondylitis blood, a motif of fewer than 10 highly homologous TCR beta variants appeared characteristic.

From the 5' RACE reads, TCRdb called clonotypes with MiXCR, one entry per CDR3 protein. This table holds around 230,000 distinct CDR3 sequences, around 8% found once. Sequenced sample: blood, either unsorted or a sorted T cell fraction (not recorded which). The receptor was isolated from a female donor with ankylosing spondylitis or in good health (not recorded which). The chain has TRBV6-2 or TRBV6-3 and TRBJ1-2; no clear D. The CDR3 sequence: CASSPPTGRLGYTF. The CDR3 nucleotides read TGTGCCAGCAGTCCACCTACGGGGAGGCTGGGCTACACCTTC.